What follows describes a single TCR beta chain. A few counts support this clone. No cognate antigen has been identified for it. It has no much larger one-base neighbor in the sample; base qualities were not kept. The entry originates in a study of cytotoxic CD8 clonotypes in ibrutinib-treated CLL (dated by TCRdb to the early 2020s). About the study as a whole: The cohort was composed of some ten relapsed/refractory and around 14 treatment-naive patients; IGHV unmutated status was identified in approximately 17 patients. Partial responses were observed in some 24 patients and complete responses in 2; after a median follow-up of around 68 months, remission was maintained in 15 or so patients and progression was observed in roughly 12. Response samples were obtained after a median of approximately twelve months of treatment, with a range of roughly 6 to 36 months. An average of around 250,000 productive templates and approximately 90,000 productive rearrangements was obtained per sample. Of the approximately 86 participants in the trial, about 25 had longitudinal samples available. Cryopreserved peripheral blood mononuclear cells were collected before treatment, at response, and at either disease progression or sustained remission. Patients were still on ibrutinib when every remission and progressive disease sample was collected. Broad study findings and their caveats: Lymph node repertoires were not examined, and the timing of sampling was not matched between patients in sustained remission and those whose disease progressed. Clonality rose at ibrutinib response, remained stable during sustained remission, and dropped back toward baseline at progression. At baseline, clonality was higher than in age-matched healthy donors and showed a strong correlation with circulating CD8+ T-cell counts. Public clonotypes were found to be uncommon and were observed to contract or remain stable during treatment; the increase in clonality was shown to reflect expansion of private clonotypes at ibrutinib response.

Based on the germline V gene, the CDR1 and CDR2 sequences are SGHRS and YFSETQ. V is cut by 0 bases and J by 4 bases, and the space between the germline ends is 14 bases. Taken from cysteine to phenylalanine, the CDR3 has 15 residues. The kept DNA is CDR3 alone, 45 bases in frame from the first base. On a MiSeq, deep resolution sequencing aimed for a depth between 1 in 1 million and 1 in 200,000 T cells, with each clonotype covered approximately 10x on average. TCR beta libraries were generated with the immunoSEQ hsTCRB Kit. In the paper's pipeline: The data were analyzed with ImmunoSEQ Analyzer and ImmunoSEQ Data Assistant, and V, D and J gene assignments followed IMGT definitions. Clonality, which ranges from 0 to 1, was calculated as one minus the normalized Shannon entropy of productive rearrangement frequencies. Public clonotype analysis was restricted to overrepresented clonotypes comprising at least 0.05% of each patient's repertoire. Repertoires from around 13 age-matched healthy donors in immuneACCESS were used as clonality controls. TCRdb obtained this table from immuneACCESS and retained in-frame rearrangements with V and J assigned. These tables miss some clones; where compared with another copy, unresolved V genes account for less than half of the shortfall, and the remainder is unexplained. D and trimming come from the DNA, and the V and J calls and clone size come from that table. The table for this sample lists about 72,000 clones; 80% of them were counted only once. The ten largest clones add up to roughly 7.1% of the sample.

In the paper's terms, the time point label means: progressive disease on ibrutinib. Around 2 micrograms of genomic DNA were extracted from cryopreserved PBMCs for TCR beta library preparation. Longitudinal blood samples from CLL patients receiving ibrutinib monotherapy were subjected to high-throughput TCR beta sequencing. Patients were enrolled in a phase 2 open-label single-center ibrutinib monotherapy trial. The TCR comes from a human donor with chronic lymphocytic leukemia. The sequence joins TRBV5-1 to TRBJ2-7; 6 matching bases give a weak D call of TRBD1. Source: PBMCs, taken at disease progression, from a patient treated with ibrutinib. The bases read TGCGCCAGCAGCTTGGGGACAGAGATCGGTTACGAGCAGTACTTC. Protein translation: CASSLGTEIGYEQYF.